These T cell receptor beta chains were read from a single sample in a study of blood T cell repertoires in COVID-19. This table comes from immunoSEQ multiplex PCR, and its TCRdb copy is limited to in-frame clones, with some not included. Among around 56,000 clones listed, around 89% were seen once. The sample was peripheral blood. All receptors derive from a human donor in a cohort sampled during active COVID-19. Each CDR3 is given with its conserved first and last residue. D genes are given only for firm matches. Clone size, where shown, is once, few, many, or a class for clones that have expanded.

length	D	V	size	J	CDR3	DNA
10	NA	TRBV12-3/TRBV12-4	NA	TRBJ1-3	CASGAYTIYF	TGTGCCAGCGGGGCTTACACCATATATTTT
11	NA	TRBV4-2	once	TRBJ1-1	CAKRGGTEAFF	TGTGCTAAGCGGGGGGGCACTGAAGCTTTCTTT
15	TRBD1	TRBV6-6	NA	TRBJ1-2	CASSYSGTAPYGYTF	TGTGCCAGCAGTTACTCCGGGACAGCCCCCTATGGCTACACCTTC
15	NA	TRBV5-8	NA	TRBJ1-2	CASSLSPSGGLGYTF	TGTGCCAGCAGCTTGTCTCCCTCGGGAGGCCTTGGCTACACCTTC
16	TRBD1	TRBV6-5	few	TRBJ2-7	CASSSDSTGVIDEQYF	TGTGCCAGCAGTTCTGATTCGACAGGGGTTATTGACGAGCAGTACTTC
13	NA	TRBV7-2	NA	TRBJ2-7	CASSFYQEYEQYF	TGTGCCAGCAGCTTCTACCAAGAGTACGAGCAGTACTTC
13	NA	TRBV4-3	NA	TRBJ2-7	CASSQVVSYEQYF	TGCGCCAGCAGCCAAGTTGTCAGCTACGAGCAGTACTTC
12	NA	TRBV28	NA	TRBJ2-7	CASSFQHYEQYF	TGTGCCAGCAGTTTCCAACACTACGAGCAGTACTTC
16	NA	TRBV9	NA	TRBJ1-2	CASSGAGARGYAGYTF	TGTGCCAGCAGCGGGGCGGGGGCCCGGGGGTATGCTGGCTACACCTTC
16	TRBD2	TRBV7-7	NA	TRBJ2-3	CASSPYSGASTDTQYF	TGTGCCAGCAGCCCGTATAGCGGGGCTAGCACAGATACGCAGTATTTT
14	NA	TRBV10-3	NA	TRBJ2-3	CAISEPPRVDTQYF	TGTGCCATCAGTGAGCCCCCCAGGGTAGATACGCAGTATTTT
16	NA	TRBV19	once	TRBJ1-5	CASSIGGISNSQPQHF	TGTGCCAGTAGTATTGGGGGGATTTCCAATAGTCAGCCCCAGCATTTT
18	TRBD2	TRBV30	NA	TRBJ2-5	CAWSRRRTSGVWRETQYF	TGTGCCTGGAGTCGGCGAAGGACTAGCGGGGTTTGGCGAGAGACCCAGTACTTC
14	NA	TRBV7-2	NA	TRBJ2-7	CASRKQGGTYEQYF	TGTGCCAGCAGGAAACAGGGGGGGACCTACGAGCAGTACTTC
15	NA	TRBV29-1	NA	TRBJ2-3	CSVDPDADSTDTQYF	TGCAGCGTTGACCCCGATGCGGATAGCACAGATACGCAGTATTTT